One and the same sample provided the 26 T cell receptor beta chains below, sequenced in a study of T cell changes during pregnancy in multiple sclerosis. This table comes from immunoSEQ multiplex PCR, and its TCRdb copy is limited to in-frame clones, with some not included. This repertoire shows about 68,000 clones, 90% found once; its top ten account for 1.5%. Sample: peripheral blood, taken in the third trimester of pregnancy. The receptors shown here come from a female donor with multiple sclerosis, enrolled in a pregnancy study.

This chain links TRBV27 with TRBJ2-1; TRBD2 aligns across 10 bases. The CDR3 has 15 amino acids. Looked up from germline, CDR1 is MNHEY and CDR2 is SMNVEV (reference sequence). The junction had 3 bases not matched to a gene; V was cut back by 1 base and J by 6 bases. The CDR3 DNA reads TGTGCCAGCAGTTTATATGGACTAGCGGCCAATGAGCAGTTCTTC. This encodes CASSLYGLAANEQFF.

V is TRBV29-1 and J is TRBJ2-7, with unresolved D. This CDR3 is 15 amino acids long. Germline CDR1 and CDR2: SQVTM and ANQGSEA. V was clipped by 0 bases and J by 0 bases, with 12 bases between them. Here the CDR3 DNA reads TGCAGCGTTGAAGATGAGCGTCACCGCTCCTACGAGCAGTACTTC. It is translated as CSVEDERHRSYEQYF.

The chain employs TRBV29-1 and TRBJ2-3; 10 bases agree with TRBD2. This CDR3 is built from 14 residues. Germline CDR1 is SQVTM and CDR2 is ANQGSEA. The junction had 7 bases not matched to a gene; V was cut back by 5 bases and J by 5 bases. This chain's CDR3 is CSVRSGGAIDTQYF. The CDR3 nucleotides read TGCAGCGTTCGCAGCGGGGGGGCGATAGATACGCAGTATTTT.

This clone was detected once. The chain employs TRBV6-5 and TRBJ2-1, with no clear D. The length of the CDR3 is 15 residues. From germline, CDR1 is MNHEY and CDR2 SVGAGI. Trimming removed 4 bases from V and 4 bases from J, with 14 bases in between. The CDR3 protein is CASSFYVAAYNEQFF. The CDR3 DNA sequence: TGTGCCAGCAGTTTTTATGTAGCAGCGTACAATGAGCAGTTCTTC.

Only one count was recorded for this clone. The rearrangement uses TRBV27 and TRBJ2-7; 7 nucleotides match TRBD2. This CDR3 has 14 residues. Trimming removed 3 bases from V and 6 bases from J; junction bases left unmatched: 8. Germline-derived CDR1 and CDR2 are MNHEY and SMNVEV (reference sequence). In DNA, the CDR3 is TGTGCCAGCAGTTTTCTGCCGGGAGGAGGCGAGCAGTACTTC. This translates into CASSFLPGGGEQYF.

The genes are TRBV21-1 and TRBJ2-7; the table's D gene call, TRBD1, was not cross checked with the DNA. TRBV21-1 is annotated as a pseudogene. The CDR3 is 16 amino acids. The CDR3 DNA sequence: TGTGCCAGCAGCAAAGAGAAGGACAGGGGACTCTACGAGCAGTACTTC. Residues: CASSKEKDRGLYEQYF.

The V gene is TRBV6-1, the J gene TRBJ1-2, with 10 bases aligning to TRBD1. With 4 bases clipped from V and 8 bases from J, the junction kept 10 bases outside the gene matches. The CDR3 covers 15 residues. Per germline, CDR1 MNHNS and CDR2 SASEGT. CDR3 in amino acids: CASSATRQGAGGYTF. The CDR3 nucleotides read TGTGCCAGCAGTGCGACTAGACAGGGGGCTGGAGGCTACACCTTC.

The V call is TRBV6-6, the J call TRBJ2-4; 7 positions agree with TRBD2. V lost 7 bases, J lost 9 bases, and 9 bases stayed unmatched. Germline CDR1 is MNHNY and CDR2 is SVGAGI (reference sequence). The CDR3 length is 13 residues. Here the CDR3 reads CASTGGSKLIQYF. CDR3 coding DNA: TGTGCCAGCACGGGGGGATCAAAACTCATTCAGTACTTC.

The chain combines TRBV29-1 with TRBJ2-1; possible D gene TRBD2, 6 bases. V was clipped by 0 bases and J by 8 bases, with 17 bases between them. The CDR3 runs 15 residues. The V gene's germline CDR1 is SQVTM and CDR2 ANQGSEA. The CDR3 region is CSVEDFGTSNDEQFF. In nucleotides, the CDR3 is TGCAGCGTTGAAGATTTCGGCACTAGCAACGATGAGCAGTTCTTC.

The V gene is TRBV5-4, the J gene TRBJ2-5, with TRBD1 matching over 8 bases. Germline V gene sequence: CDR1 SGHNT, CDR2 YYREEE (reference sequence). CDR3 length: 15 residues. Trimming cost V 2 bases and J 3 bases; bases outside gene matches: 6. The CDR3 here is CASSLGQGFKETQYF. CDR3 in DNA: TGTGCCAGCAGCTTAGGACAGGGTTTTAAAGAGACCCAGTACTTC.

The chain carries TRBV27 and TRBJ1-1; D might be TRBD1 (6 bases). The V end was cut by 4 bases, the J end by 6 bases, with 18 bases between. The CDR3 contains 15 residues. Germline assignment: CDR1 MNHEY and CDR2 SMNVEV (reference sequence). CDR3 bases: TGTGCCAGCAGTTATGTGGGGGGGCGCGGGGCTGAAGCTTTCTTT. Its translation: CASSYVGGRGAEAFF.

The chain joins TRBV30 to TRBJ2-3, with 9 bases identical to TRBD1. Trimming removed 0 bases from V and 5 bases from J; junction bases left unmatched: 3. The length of the CDR3 is 14 residues. CDR1 is GTSNPN and CDR2 is SVGIG in the germline V gene (reference sequence). The CDR3, as DNA: TGTGCCTGGAGTGTACAGGGGGCGGAAGATACGCAGTATTTT. Protein: CAWSVQGAEDTQYF.

The J gene is TRBJ2-7, the V gene TRBV5-1, with no clear D. The CDR3 covers 19 residues. V lost 6 bases and J 1 base, leaving 29 bases between the germline ends. From germline, CDR1 is SGHRS and CDR2 YFSETQ. CDR3 in amino acids: CASTPDPERPSHSSYEQYF. The CDR3 nucleotides are TGCGCCAGCACCCCCGACCCGGAACGGCCTAGTCATTCATCCTACGAGCAGTACTTC.

The chain is built from TRBV20-1 and TRBJ2-1; D might be TRBD2 (5 bases). The ends were cut back, 1 base at V and 8 bases at J, with 6 bases in the middle. CDR3 length: 11 residues. Per the germline V gene, CDR1 is DFQATT and CDR2 is SNEGSKA (reference sequence). The CDR3 loop is CSARVGDEQFF. CDR3 coding DNA: TGCAGTGCTAGAGTGGGAGATGAGCAGTTCTTC.

The chain is built from TRBV7-3 and TRBJ2-2; weak D call: TRBD2 (5 bases). The CDR3 sequence is 15 residues long. CDR1 is SGHTA and CDR2 is FQGTGA in the germline V gene. Trimming pared 4 bases from V and 0 bases from J, leaving 9 bases between. The CDR3 is CASSSVGANTGELFF. The CDR3 coding sequence is TGTGCCAGCAGCTCGGTCGGGGCGAACACCGGGGAGCTGTTTTTT. The whole variable domain, remainder taken from reference TRBV7-3 and TRBJ2-2, is GAGVSQTPSNKVTEKGKYVELRCDPISGHTALYWYRQSLGQGPEFLIYFQGTGAADDSGLPNDRFFAVRPEGSVSTLKIQRTERGDSAVYLCASSSVGANTGELFFGEGSRLTVL.

The rearrangement uses TRBV4-1 and TRBJ2-2; 9 bases align to TRBD1. V was clipped by 3 bases and J by 4 bases; unmatched bases: 12. Germline assignment: CDR1 MGHRA and CDR2 YSYEKL. The CDR3 consists of 18 residues. The CDR3 here is CASSQLNPGTGFTGELFF. The DNA for the CDR3 is TGCGCCAGCAGCCAGCTGAACCCCGGGACAGGGTTCACCGGGGAGCTGTTTTTT.

A single count supports this clone. The chain has TRBV28 and TRBJ2-7; D not certain. This CDR3 has 12 amino acids. V gave up 8 bases and J gave up 0 bases, with 8 bases separating them. Per germline, CDR1 MDHEN and CDR2 SYDVKM. CDR3 nucleotides: TGTGCCAGCTCTTATAGCTCCTACGAGCAGTACTTC. It is translated as CASSYSSYEQYF.

The CDR3 here is CASCSGKGAGNEQFF. Here the CDR3 DNA reads TGTGCCAGCTGTAGCGGGAAAGGTGCTGGGAATGAGCAGTTCTTC. The chain carries TRBV2 and TRBJ2-1, with 8 positions matching TRBD2. This CDR3 has 15 amino acids. The germline CDR1 and CDR2 sequences are SNHLY and FYNNEI. Trimming cost V 8 bases and J 7 bases; bases outside gene matches: 13.

This clone was seen once. The rearrangement links TRBV7-3 to TRBJ2-1; 14 nucleotides match TRBD2. Losses at the gene ends were 3 bases for V and 3 bases for J; bases not matched to a gene: 10. Per the germline V gene, CDR1 is SGHTA and CDR2 is FQGTGA. The CDR3 is 19 amino acids. The CDR3 spells CASSFMTGTSGGDYNEQFF. CDR3 DNA sequence: TGTGCCAGCAGCTTCATGACCGGGACTAGCGGGGGTGACTACAATGAGCAGTTCTTC.

CDR3 DNA: TGTGCCAGCTCACCCTTTACTCCGGGACAGCAGCAAGAGACCCAGTACTTC. Its translation: CASSPFTPGQQQETQYF. The V gene is TRBV18, the J gene TRBJ2-5; 7 nucleotides match TRBD1. With V trimmed by 3 bases and J by 2 bases, 12 bases remained unmatched. The CDR3 loop spans 17 amino acids. Germline assignment: CDR1 KGHSH and CDR2 LQKENI. The variable domain in full, with the rest retrieved from reference TRBV18 and TRBJ2-5, is NAGVMQNPRHLVRRRGQEARLRCSPMKGHSHVYWYRQLPEEGLKFMVYLQKENIIDESGMPKERFSAEFPKEGPSILRIQQVVRGDSAAYFCASSPFTPGQQQETQYFGPGTRLLVL.

CDR3 nucleotides: TGTGCCAGCAGCCCACTGGGGGGGCCTAGCTCCTACGAGCAGTACTTC. Its protein product is CASSPLGGPSSYEQYF. The chain has TRBV11-2 and TRBJ2-7, with a possible D match to TRBD2 (7 bases). CDR1 SGHAT and CDR2 FQNNGV come from the germline V gene. This CDR3 region has 16 residues. V was shortened by 5 bases and J by 0 bases, with 17 bases between the two germline ends.

V and J are TRBV19 and TRBJ1-2, with D possibly matching TRBD1 (6 bases). With 6 bases removed from V and 4 bases from J, the gap between germline ends came to 12 bases. Germline CDR1 reads LNHDA; CDR2 reads SQIVND (reference sequence). The CDR3 loop spans 13 amino acids. The DNA of the CDR3 is TGTGCCAGTAGCTCCCGGGACACCTATGGCTACACCTTC. It codes for CASSSRDTYGYTF.

The chain carries TRBV30 and TRBJ1-2; D gene unclear. CDR1 GTSNPN and CDR2 SVGIG come from the germline V gene (reference sequence). V lost 3 bases to trimming and J lost 1 base, with 6 bases between them. This CDR3 has 12 amino acids. The CDR3 protein is CAWSADNYGYTF. DNA for the CDR3: TGTGCCTGGAGCGCAGATAACTATGGCTACACCTTC.

The chain recombines TRBV30 with TRBJ2-3; 13 nucleotides align to TRBD2. Per germline, CDR1 GTSNPN and CDR2 SVGIG (reference sequence). V was clipped by 6 bases and J by 5 bases; unmatched bases: 8. This CDR3 has 15 amino acids. DNA of the CDR3: TGTGCCTGTTCACTAGCGGGGGGGCCCAAAGATACGCAGTATTTT. Its protein product is CACSLAGGPKDTQYF.

The chain is built from TRBV4-3 and TRBJ2-3; 11 nucleotides align to TRBD1. The CDR3 consists of 17 residues. The germline CDR1 and CDR2 sequences are LGHNA and YSLEER. V was pared by 3 bases and J by 4 bases, with 9 bases of the junction left unmatched. CDR3 in DNA: TGCGCCAGCAGCCAGATGGGTGTGGGACAGGGGGCAGATACGCAGTATTTT. Translation: CASSQMGVGQGADTQYF.

The CDR3 DNA follows: TGTGCCAGCAGCGTAGCCAGCGGGGGGACAGATACGCAGTATTTT. As protein: CASSVASGGTDTQYF. The chain recombines TRBV9 with TRBJ2-3, with 9 bases fitting TRBD2. The CDR3 has 15 amino acids. J was trimmed by 3 bases and V by 0 bases; bases with no gene match: 2. Germline CDR1 is SGDLS and CDR2 is YYNGEE.